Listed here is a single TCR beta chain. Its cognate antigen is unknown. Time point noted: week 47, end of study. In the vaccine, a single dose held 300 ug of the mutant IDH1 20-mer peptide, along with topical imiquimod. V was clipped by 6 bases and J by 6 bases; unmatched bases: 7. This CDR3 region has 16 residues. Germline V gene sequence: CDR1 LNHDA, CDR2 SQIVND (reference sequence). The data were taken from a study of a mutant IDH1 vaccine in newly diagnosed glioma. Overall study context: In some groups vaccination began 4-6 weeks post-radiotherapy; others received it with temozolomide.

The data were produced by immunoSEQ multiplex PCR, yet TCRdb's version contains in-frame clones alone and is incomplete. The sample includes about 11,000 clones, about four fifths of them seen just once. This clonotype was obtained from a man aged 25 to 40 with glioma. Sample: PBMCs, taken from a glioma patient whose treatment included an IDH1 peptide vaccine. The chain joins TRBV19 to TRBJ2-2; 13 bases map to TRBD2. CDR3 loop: CASRGLAGVKSGELFF. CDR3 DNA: TGTGCCAGTAGAGGACTAGCGGGAGTAAAATCCGGGGAGCTGTTTTTT.